Listed here are 16 T cell receptor beta chains from one sample, sequenced in a study of vaccination and CD4 T cells after COVID-19 (dated by TCRdb to between 2021 and 2024). These receptors' antigens are unknown. According to the study, the label for this sample's time point signals: late sampling 161 to 241 days after vaccination in three convalescent patients. The label giving this sample's treatment or condition can be read as: roughly ten-day PBMC culture with coronavirus spike peptide pools or control peptides (ViraFEST assay). The library was built by means of PCR. The sequencer listed for this sample is Illumina iSeq 100. DNA from cultured CD4+ T cells was subjected to TCR sequencing with the Oncomine TCR Beta short-read assay at the Johns Hopkins FTIC core. TCRdb redid the processing of the public reads, applying fastp at Q25 and MiXCR, and retained in-frame beta chains. A single entry per CDR3 protein holds the most common genes and DNA from its merged rows. This sample comprises over 20,000 distinct CDR3 sequences, around two fifths of them detected only once. The ten biggest clones cover 25% to 30% of the sample.

The sample in question was CD4+ T cells from blood, cultured in vitro, obtained about 7 months after SARS-CoV-2 vaccination. The receptors were gathered from a human donor who had recovered from COVID-19.

The chain carries TRBV7-2 and TRBJ1-1, with a tentative D call TRBD1 (5 bases). Trimming shortened V by 0 bases and J by 0 bases, and 11 bases separated the two germline ends. Germline V gene data show CDR1 as SGHTA and CDR2 as FQGNSA. The CDR3 sequence is 16 residues long. The CDR3 region has the DNA TGTGCCAGCAGCTTAGCCTGGTGGGGCTTGAACACTGAAGCTTTCTTT. Protein: CASSLAWWGLNTEAFF.

The rearrangement uses TRBV6-1 and TRBJ1-1; D not certain. The germline V and J ends were trimmed by 5 bases and 4 bases, with 8 bases remaining between them. CDR1 MNHNS and CDR2 SASEGT come from the germline V gene. CDR3 length equals 12 residues. The CDR3 DNA reads as TGTGCCAGCAGTCGAGGTAGCACTGAAGCTTTCTTT. It specifies CASSRGSTEAFF.

This clonotype was counted only a few times. This rearrangement joins TRBV20-1 to TRBJ2-3, with TRBD2 matching over 8 bases. Trimming at V came to 7 bases and at J to 2 bases, leaving 11 bases not matched to a gene. In germline, CDR1 is DFQATT, CDR2 SNEGSKA (reference sequence). This CDR3 has 15 amino acids. CDR3 sequence: CSVTPGLGTTDTQYF. DNA for the CDR3: TGCAGTGTCACACCGGGACTAGGAACCACAGATACGCAGTATTTT.

CDR3: CSAEGQSQPQHF. The CDR3 nucleotides read TGCAGTGCTGAAGGACAGTCTCAGCCCCAGCATTTT. The chain recombines TRBV20-1 with TRBJ1-5; a possible D gene is TRBD1 (6 bases). Per germline, CDR1 DFQATT and CDR2 SNEGSKA (reference sequence). The length of the CDR3 is 12 residues. V was shortened by 5 bases and J by 6 bases, with 11 bases between the two germline ends.

The chain joins TRBV7-2 to TRBJ2-1; TRBD2 matches at 12 bases. CDR3 length: 14 residues. V lost 5 bases and J lost 15; bases outside the gene matches: 11. Per germline, CDR1 SGHTA and CDR2 FQGNSA. For the CDR3, the DNA is TGTGCCAGCAGCAGAACTAGCGGGGGGATCGGGCCGTTCTTC. It encodes CASSRTSGGIGPFF.

This clonotype was found a few times. The chain employs TRBV20-1 and TRBJ2-5; tentative D call: TRBD1 (6 bases). Per the germline V gene, CDR1 is DFQATT and CDR2 is SNEGSKA (reference sequence). V lost 3 bases, J lost 2 bases, and 13 bases lay in between. This CDR3 region has 14 residues. CDR3 nucleotides: TGCAGTGCTAGCGGAGACAGGAATCAAGAGACCCAGTACTTC. This codes for CSASGDRNQETQYF.

This chain links TRBV7-2 with TRBJ2-1; 8 nucleotides align to TRBD1. Germline CDR1 and CDR2: SGHTA and FQGNSA. V gave up 3 bases and J gave up 3 bases; unmatched junction bases: 1. This CDR3 has 14 residues. The CDR3 here is CASSFDRGYNEQFF. The DNA of the CDR3 is TGTGCCAGCAGCTTCGACAGGGGCTACAATGAGCAGTTCTTC.

A few counts support this clonotype. The germline gene is not matched at one end of the junction; a read error may be the cause. The chain uses TRBV7-7 and TRBJ2-5; D may correspond to TRBD1 or TRBD2 (5 bases each). Germline-derived CDR1 and CDR2 are SSHAT and FNYEAQ (reference sequence). CDR3 size: 18 residues. CDR3 bases: TGTGCTAGCAGCCACCCCGTTCGATCCGGGGCCGAGGGGGAGACCCAGTACTTC. This sequence encodes CASSHPVRSGAEGETQYF.

The CDR3 reads CSADSGAGEKLFF. CDR3 coding DNA: TGCAGTGCGGATTCGGGGGCTGGGGAAAAACTGTTTTTT. The rearrangement uses TRBV20-1 and TRBJ1-4; a possible D gene is TRBD1 (6 bases). The germline gives CDR1 DFQATT, CDR2 SNEGSKA (reference sequence). Trimming took off 6 bases at V and 8 bases at J, with 16 bases between the two ends. This CDR3 is built from 13 residues.

The chain recombines TRBV20-1 with TRBJ2-3, with no clear D. The germline V gene encodes CDR1 DFQATT and CDR2 SNEGSKA (reference sequence). The V end lost 5 bases, the J end lost 3 bases, and 6 bases lay between the germline ends. The CDR3 spans 11 residues. CDR3 protein: CSAPRTDTQYF. The CDR3 DNA reads TGCAGTGCTCCCAGGACAGATACGCAGTATTTT.

This clonotype is medium-sized within its sample. The CDR3 region has the DNA TGTGCCAGCAGCCACCGGGACCGGAGCACAGATACGCAGTATTTT. This codes for CASSHRDRSTDTQYF. This chain connects TRBV7-2 to TRBJ2-3; possibly TRBD1 or TRBD2 for D (5 bases each). The CDR3 covers 15 residues. V lost 5 bases and J 0 bases, leaving 12 bases between the germline ends. Germline loops: CDR1 SGHTA, CDR2 FQGNSA.

The chain has TRBV20-1 and TRBJ1-2, with TRBD1 identical over 7 bases. J was trimmed by 4 bases and V by 1 base; bases with no gene match: 9. This CDR3 is 15 amino acids long. CDR1 and CDR2 (germline): DFQATT, SNEGSKA (reference sequence). CDR3 region: CSARVAGTVIYGYTF. The CDR3 DNA follows: TGCAGTGCTAGAGTCGCCGGGACAGTCATCTATGGCTACACCTTC.

By share of the sample, this clonotype is medium-sized. The DNA of the CDR3 is TGTGCCAGCAGCGCAGACCTTAACACTGAAGCTTTCTTT. Translation gives CASSADLNTEAFF. V usage is TRBV7-6 and J usage is TRBJ1-1; D is undetermined. Germline lookup yields CDR1 SGHVS and CDR2 FNYEAQ. With 5 bases removed from V and 2 bases from J, the gap between germline ends came to 9 bases. The CDR3 consists of 13 residues.

This chain connects TRBV7-8 to TRBJ2-7; possibly TRBD1 or TRBD2 for D (5 bases each). V was pared by 1 base and J by 6 bases, with 16 bases between. From germline, CDR1 is SGHVS and CDR2 FQNEAQ. The CDR3 runs to 15 residues. CDR3 in amino acids: CASSLVATSRGEQYF. The CDR3 DNA reads TGTGCCAGCAGCTTAGTAGCGACATCGAGGGGCGAGCAGTACTTC.

This rearrangement joins TRBV6-2 or TRBV6-3 to TRBJ2-5; D is undetermined. Germline values: CDR1 MNHEY, CDR2 SVGEGT. V lost 2 bases and J lost 4, with 14 bases in between. The CDR3 spans 15 residues. The chain's CDR3 is CASSYRQPPPETQYF. The CDR3 DNA reads TGTGCCAGCAGTTACCGACAACCACCCCCAGAGACCCAGTACTTC.

This clonotype turned up a few times. The rearrangement links TRBV20-1 to TRBJ2-1; D tentatively reads TRBD1 or TRBD2 (5 bases each). Between the trimmed V and J ends, which lost 6 bases and 0 bases, there was a span of 18 bases. Looked up from germline, CDR1 is DFQATT and CDR2 is SNEGSKA (reference sequence). The CDR3 length is 16 residues. CDR3 amino acids: CSARAYPRGSYNEQFF. DNA of the CDR3: TGCAGTGCGAGGGCCTACCCTAGGGGCTCCTACAATGAGCAGTTCTTC.